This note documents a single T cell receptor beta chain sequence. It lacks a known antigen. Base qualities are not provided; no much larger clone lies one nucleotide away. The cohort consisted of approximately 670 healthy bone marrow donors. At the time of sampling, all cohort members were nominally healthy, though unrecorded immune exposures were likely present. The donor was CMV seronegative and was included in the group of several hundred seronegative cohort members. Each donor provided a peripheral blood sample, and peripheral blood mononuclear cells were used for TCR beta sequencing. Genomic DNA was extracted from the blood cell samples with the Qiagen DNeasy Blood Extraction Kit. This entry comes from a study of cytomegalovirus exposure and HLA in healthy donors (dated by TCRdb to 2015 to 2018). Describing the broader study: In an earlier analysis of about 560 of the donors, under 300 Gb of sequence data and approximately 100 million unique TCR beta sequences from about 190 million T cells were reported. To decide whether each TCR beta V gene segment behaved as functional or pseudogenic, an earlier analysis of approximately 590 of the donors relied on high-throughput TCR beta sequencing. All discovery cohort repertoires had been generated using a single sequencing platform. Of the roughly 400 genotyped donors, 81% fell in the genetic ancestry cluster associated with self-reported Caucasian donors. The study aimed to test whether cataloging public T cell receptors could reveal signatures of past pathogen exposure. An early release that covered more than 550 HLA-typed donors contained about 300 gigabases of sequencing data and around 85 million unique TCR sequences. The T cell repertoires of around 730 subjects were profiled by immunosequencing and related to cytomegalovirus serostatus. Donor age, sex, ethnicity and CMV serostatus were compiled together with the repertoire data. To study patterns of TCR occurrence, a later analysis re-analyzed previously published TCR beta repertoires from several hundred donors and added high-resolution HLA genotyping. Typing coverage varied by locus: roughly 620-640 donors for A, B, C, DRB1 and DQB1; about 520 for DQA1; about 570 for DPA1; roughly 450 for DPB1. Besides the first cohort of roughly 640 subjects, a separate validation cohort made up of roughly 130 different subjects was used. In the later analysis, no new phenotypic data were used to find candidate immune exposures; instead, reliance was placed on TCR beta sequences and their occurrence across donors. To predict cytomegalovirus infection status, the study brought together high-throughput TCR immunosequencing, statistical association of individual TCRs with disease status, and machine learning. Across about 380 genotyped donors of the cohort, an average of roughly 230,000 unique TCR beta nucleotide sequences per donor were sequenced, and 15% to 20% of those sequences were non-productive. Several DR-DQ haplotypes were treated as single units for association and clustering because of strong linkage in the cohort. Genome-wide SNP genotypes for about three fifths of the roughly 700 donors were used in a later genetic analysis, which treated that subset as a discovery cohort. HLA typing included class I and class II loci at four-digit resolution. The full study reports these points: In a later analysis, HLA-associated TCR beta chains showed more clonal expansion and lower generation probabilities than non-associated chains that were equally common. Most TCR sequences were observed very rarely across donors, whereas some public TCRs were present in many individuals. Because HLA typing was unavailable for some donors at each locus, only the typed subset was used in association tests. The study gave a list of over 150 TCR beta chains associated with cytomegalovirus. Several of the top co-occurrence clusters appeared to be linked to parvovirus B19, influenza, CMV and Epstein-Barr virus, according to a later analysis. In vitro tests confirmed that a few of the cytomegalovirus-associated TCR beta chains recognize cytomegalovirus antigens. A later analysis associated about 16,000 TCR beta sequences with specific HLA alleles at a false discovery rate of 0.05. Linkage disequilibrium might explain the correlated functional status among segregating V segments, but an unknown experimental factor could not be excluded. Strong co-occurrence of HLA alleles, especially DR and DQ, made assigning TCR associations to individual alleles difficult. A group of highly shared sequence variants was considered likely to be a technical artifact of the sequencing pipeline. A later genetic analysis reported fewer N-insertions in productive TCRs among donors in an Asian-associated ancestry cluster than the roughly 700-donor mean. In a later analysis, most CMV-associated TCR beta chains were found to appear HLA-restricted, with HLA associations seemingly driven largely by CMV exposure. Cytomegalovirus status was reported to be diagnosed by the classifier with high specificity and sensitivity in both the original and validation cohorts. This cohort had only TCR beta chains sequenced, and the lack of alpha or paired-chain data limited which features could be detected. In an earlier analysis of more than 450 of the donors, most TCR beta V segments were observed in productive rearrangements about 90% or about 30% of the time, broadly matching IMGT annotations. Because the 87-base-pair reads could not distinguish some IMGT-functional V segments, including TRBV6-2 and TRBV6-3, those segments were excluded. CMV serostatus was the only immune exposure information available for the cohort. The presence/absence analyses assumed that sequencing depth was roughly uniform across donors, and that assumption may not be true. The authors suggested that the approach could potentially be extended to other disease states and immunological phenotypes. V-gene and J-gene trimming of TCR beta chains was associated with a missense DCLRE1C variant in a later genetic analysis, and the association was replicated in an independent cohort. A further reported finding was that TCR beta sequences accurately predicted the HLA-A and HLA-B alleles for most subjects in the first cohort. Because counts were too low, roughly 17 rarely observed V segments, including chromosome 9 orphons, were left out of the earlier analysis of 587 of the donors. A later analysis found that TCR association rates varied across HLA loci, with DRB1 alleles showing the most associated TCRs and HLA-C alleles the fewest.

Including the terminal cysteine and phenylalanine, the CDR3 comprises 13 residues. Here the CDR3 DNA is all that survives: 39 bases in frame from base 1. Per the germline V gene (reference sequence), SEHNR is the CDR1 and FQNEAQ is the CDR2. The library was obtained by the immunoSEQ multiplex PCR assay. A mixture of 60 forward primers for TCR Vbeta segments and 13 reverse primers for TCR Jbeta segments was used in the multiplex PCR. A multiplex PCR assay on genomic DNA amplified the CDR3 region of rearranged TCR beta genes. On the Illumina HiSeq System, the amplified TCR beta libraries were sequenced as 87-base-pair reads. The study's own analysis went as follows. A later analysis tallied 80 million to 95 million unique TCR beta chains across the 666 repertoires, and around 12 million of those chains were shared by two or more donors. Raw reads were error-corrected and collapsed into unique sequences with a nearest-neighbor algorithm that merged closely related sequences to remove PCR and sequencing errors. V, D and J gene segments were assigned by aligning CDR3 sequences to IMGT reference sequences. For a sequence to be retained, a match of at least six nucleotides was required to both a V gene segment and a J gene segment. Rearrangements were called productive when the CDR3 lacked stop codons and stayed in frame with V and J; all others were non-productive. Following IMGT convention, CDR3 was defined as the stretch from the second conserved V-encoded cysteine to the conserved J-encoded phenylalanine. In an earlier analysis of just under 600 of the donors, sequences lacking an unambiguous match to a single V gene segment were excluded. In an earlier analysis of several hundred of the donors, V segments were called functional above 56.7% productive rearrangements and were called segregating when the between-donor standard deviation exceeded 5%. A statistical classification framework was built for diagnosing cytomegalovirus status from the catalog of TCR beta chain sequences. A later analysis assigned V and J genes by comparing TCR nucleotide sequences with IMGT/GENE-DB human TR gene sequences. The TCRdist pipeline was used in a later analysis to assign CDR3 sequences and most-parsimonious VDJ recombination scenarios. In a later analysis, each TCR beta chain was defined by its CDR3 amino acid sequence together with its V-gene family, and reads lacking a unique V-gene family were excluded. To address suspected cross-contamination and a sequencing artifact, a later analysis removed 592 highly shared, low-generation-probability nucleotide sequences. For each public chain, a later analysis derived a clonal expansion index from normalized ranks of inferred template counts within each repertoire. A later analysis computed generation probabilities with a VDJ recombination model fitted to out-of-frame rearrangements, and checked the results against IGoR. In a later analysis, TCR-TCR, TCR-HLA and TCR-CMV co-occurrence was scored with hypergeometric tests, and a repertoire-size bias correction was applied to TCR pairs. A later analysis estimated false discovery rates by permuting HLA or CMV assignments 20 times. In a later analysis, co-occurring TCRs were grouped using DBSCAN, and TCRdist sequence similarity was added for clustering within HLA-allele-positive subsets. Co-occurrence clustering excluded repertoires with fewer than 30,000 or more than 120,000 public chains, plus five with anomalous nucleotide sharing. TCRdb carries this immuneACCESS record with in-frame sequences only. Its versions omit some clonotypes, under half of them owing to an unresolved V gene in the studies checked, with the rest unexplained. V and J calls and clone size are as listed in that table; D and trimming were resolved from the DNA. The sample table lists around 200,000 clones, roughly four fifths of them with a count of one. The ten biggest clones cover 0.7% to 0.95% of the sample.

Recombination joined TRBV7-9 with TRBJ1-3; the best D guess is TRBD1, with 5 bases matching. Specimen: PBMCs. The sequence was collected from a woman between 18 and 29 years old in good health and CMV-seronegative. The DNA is TGTTCCGGGGAGGGACTCTCTGGAAACACCATATATTTT. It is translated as CSGEGLSGNTIYF.